The entry that follows covers one T cell receptor beta chain sequence. What it binds is unknown. At one of its ends the junction is not consistent with the germline gene, which may arise from a read error. The repertoire was sequenced with immunoSEQ multiplex PCR; TCRdb's copy has only in-frame clones and lacks some. The sample shows 70,000 to 90,000 clones, roughly 87% of them seen only once. This specimen comes from a study of T cell responses to AZD1222 COVID-19 vaccine. General study points: Targets within unmutated variant regions were reportedly found for nearly half of spike-specific TCRs. Females outnumbered males among donors, who were mostly white British; clonal diversity was possibly underestimated.

This CDR3 has 14 residues. In germline, CDR1 is MNHNS, CDR2 SASEGT. Samples with a second dose at about 4 or about 12 weeks were pooled together. This clonotype originated in an adult who received the AZD1222 COVID-19 vaccine. The chain couples TRBV6-1 to TRBJ1-3; perhaps TRBD1 as D (5 bases). Source: peripheral blood, taken 28 days after the second AZD1222 dose. CDR3 in amino acids: CASREAGTGNTIYF. DNA of the CDR3: TGTGCCAGCAGGGAAGCAGGGACTGGAAACACCATATATTTT.